Given below is one T cell receptor (beta chain) in context. Its antigen is as yet unknown. Compared with germline, one end of the junction differs, possibly owing to a read error. Via MiXCR, TCRdb re-called the RT-PCR reads, giving one row per CDR3 protein. The sample records approximately 200,000 distinct CDR3 sequences, 14% being singletons. Per the germline V gene, CDR1 is SQVTM and CDR2 is ANQGSEA. CDR3 length: 15 amino acids. The data stem from a study of response to subunit inactivated influenza vaccine. Study-wide findings and caveats: Every seasonal influenza vaccination brings in few new T cells, the authors suggested.

The material was CD8+ T cells sorted from PBMCs, obtained around 5 days after vaccination. This clonotype was sampled from a man over 45 who received an inactivated influenza vaccine. The V call is TRBV29-1, the J call TRBJ2-7; 9 bases agree with TRBD1. In nucleotides, the CDR3 is TGCAGCGTTGAATATCGGACAGGGGTGGACTACGAGCTGTACTTC. It yields the protein CSVEYRTGVDYELYF.